This T cell receptor beta chain was observed in a study of T cells in women clearing cervical HPV infection. Each participant carried one incident cervical HPV16 infection only. Cervical HPV DNA detected by MY09/MY11 PCR, typed by dot-blot. The method was immunoSEQ multiplex PCR; TCRdb's version includes in-frame clones alone and lacks a portion of them. The table counts around 30,000 clones; about 3% lies in the top ten. CDR1 and CDR2 (germline): LGHDT, YNNKEL (reference sequence). CDR3 size: 12 residues. Trimming took off 3 bases at V and 4 bases at J, with 6 bases between the two ends. Worth noting for this clone: The CDR3 is cut off 3 residues early in the read; its end comes from the germline J gene.

The sample comprised blood buffy coat. The chain couples TRBV3-1 (or the pseudogene TRBV3-2) to TRBJ1-2, with unresolved D. The TCR comes from a woman between 18 and 69 years old with a cervical HPV16 infection that either progressed to CIN3+ or cleared (not recorded which). CDR3 sequence: CASSQGLYGYTF. CDR3 DNA, as far as it was read: TGTGCCAGCAGCCAGGGCCTCTATGGC.